The 24 T cell receptor beta chains presented below share a single source sample, sequenced in a study of T cell changes during pregnancy in multiple sclerosis. Repertoires were generated with immunoSEQ multiplex PCR, while TCRdb's copy carries only in-frame clones and drops some. Of about 69,000 clones in the sample, 90% to 95% were seen once. This sample comprised CD4+ T cells from peripheral blood mononuclear cells, obtained in the third trimester of pregnancy. These receptors were obtained from a female donor in good health, enrolled as a control in a pregnancy study.

The J gene is TRBJ2-3, the V gene TRBV29-1; perhaps TRBD1 as D (7 bases). Germline CDR1 and CDR2: SQVTM and ANQGSEA. Trimming took off 3 bases at V and 6 bases at J, with 13 bases between the two ends. CDR3 length: 13 amino acids. CDR3 DNA: TGCAGCGTTGACAGGGGGGTATCGGATACGCAGTATTTT. It yields the protein CSVDRGVSDTQYF.

In this sample, this clone turned up once. The chain employs TRBV6-1 and TRBJ2-2; TRBD1 agrees at 8 bases. Losses at the gene ends were 2 bases for V and 5 bases for J; bases not matched to a gene: 4. This CDR3 is built from 15 residues. The germline CDR1 and CDR2 sequences are MNHNS and SASEGT. The CDR3 spells CASSEQGALTGELFF. The CDR3 DNA sequence: TGTGCCAGCAGTGAACAGGGGGCGCTGACCGGGGAGCTGTTTTTT.

V usage is TRBV30 and J usage is TRBJ2-1; the match to TRBD2 covers 10 bases. Trimming took 0 bases from V and 2 from J; bases not matched to a gene: 1. Germline-derived CDR1 and CDR2 are GTSNPN and SVGIG (reference sequence). The CDR3 spans 15 residues. The CDR3 loop is CAWSVSGGAYNEQFF. The CDR3 DNA sequence: TGTGCCTGGAGTGTAAGCGGGGGGGCCTACAATGAGCAGTTCTTC.

The chain couples TRBV4-2 to TRBJ1-1; 9 nucleotides line up with TRBD1. Trimming at V came to 1 base and at J to 1 base, leaving 7 bases not matched to a gene. Germline assignment: CDR1 LGHNA and CDR2 YNFKEQ. This CDR3 spans 17 amino acids. The DNA for the CDR3 is TGTGCCAGCAGCCAAGTGGCGGGACAGGGCAAGAACACTGAAGCTTTCTTT. It codes for CASSQVAGQGKNTEAFF.

This chain links TRBV6-6 with TRBJ1-2, with TRBD1 matching over 9 bases. There are 15 residues in the CDR3. Germline CDR1 reads MNHNY; CDR2 reads SVGAGI (reference sequence). The V segment lost 0 bases and the J segment 6 bases; nucleotides outside the gene matches: 5. The CDR3 region is CASSYSRQGENGYTF. DNA of the CDR3: TGTGCCAGCAGTTACTCAAGACAGGGGGAAAATGGCTACACCTTC.

The chain links TRBV5-1 to TRBJ1-1; 8 nucleotides line up with TRBD1. Germline V gene data show CDR1 as SGHRS and CDR2 as YFSETQ. V trimming: 3 bases; J trimming: 5 bases; junction bases outside the gene matches: 9. The CDR3 runs to 15 residues. The CDR3: CASSSPTGAVTEAFF. The CDR3 DNA reads TGCGCCAGCAGCTCACCGACAGGGGCTGTGACTGAAGCTTTCTTT. Filled out from reference TRBV5-1 and TRBJ1-1, the complete variable domain reads KAGVTQTPRYLIKTRGQQVTLSCSPISGHRSVSWYQQTPGQGLQFLFEYFSETQRNKGNFPGRFSGRQFSNSRSEMNVSTLELGDSALYLCASSSPTGAVTEAFFGQGTRLTVV.

V is TRBV7-2 and J is TRBJ2-3, with 7 nucleotides matching TRBD1. Per germline, CDR1 SGHTA and CDR2 FQGNSA. The V and J ends lost 3 bases and 6 bases, in that order; junction bases with no gene match: 6. This CDR3 is built from 14 residues. Here the CDR3 DNA reads TGTGCCAGCAGCTTGGGACAGCCCGTGGATACGCAGTATTTT. Translation gives CASSLGQPVDTQYF.

This clone occurred once. This chain links TRBV5-6 with TRBJ2-1; the match to TRBD2 covers 14 bases. The J segment lost 8 bases and the V segment lost 5 bases, leaving 3 bases of the junction unmatched. Germline CDR1 reads SGHDT; CDR2 reads YYEEEE. The CDR3 has 14 residues. CDR3 DNA sequence: TGTGCCAGCAGGTCGGGACTAGCGGGGGATGAGCAGTTCTTC. Protein product: CASRSGLAGDEQFF.

The chain has TRBV10-3 and TRBJ2-3, with 8 bases lining up with TRBD2. The junction had 8 bases not matched to a gene; V was cut back by 9 bases and J by 0 bases. The CDR3 has 15 amino acids. Germline V gene data show CDR1 as ENHRY and CDR2 as SYGVKD. Here the CDR3 DNA reads TGTGCCATAATGAAAGGACTAGCTAGCACAGATACGCAGTATTTT. Its translation is CAIMKGLASTDTQYF.

The chain is built from TRBV19 and TRBJ1-1; TRBD1 matches 8 bases. The CDR3 has 14 amino acids. Germline V gene lookup returns CDR1 LNHDA and CDR2 SQIVND (reference sequence). V shed 6 bases, J shed 4 bases, and the junction held 7 bases outside the gene matches. This chain's CDR3 is CASRATGEVTEAFF. CDR3 coding DNA: TGTGCCAGTAGGGCGACAGGGGAGGTCACTGAAGCTTTCTTT.

The V call is TRBV6-5, the J call TRBJ2-1; maybe TRBD1 (6 bases). Looked up from germline, CDR1 is MNHEY and CDR2 is SVGAGI. The CDR3 is 13 amino acids. The V and J ends lost 4 bases and 9 bases respectively, with 13 bases between them. CDR3 loop: CASSWGPLGEQFF. CDR3 in DNA: TGTGCCAGCAGTTGGGGGCCGCTAGGTGAGCAGTTCTTC.

The chain joins TRBV5-6 to TRBJ1-2; tentatively, D is TRBD1 (5 bases). Between the trimmed V and J ends, which lost 1 base and 4 bases, there was a span of 11 bases. Germline CDR1 is SGHDT and CDR2 is YYEEEE. This CDR3 has 14 residues. The CDR3 protein is CASSLRGDGYGYTF. CDR3 nucleotide sequence: TGTGCCAGCAGCTTGCGCGGGGACGGCTATGGCTACACCTTC.

The V call is TRBV5-4, the J call TRBJ1-4; D gene unclear. Germline V gene lookup returns CDR1 SGHNT and CDR2 YYREEE (reference sequence). The CDR3 contains 16 residues. Trimming pared 2 bases from V and 1 base from J, leaving 12 bases between. The DNA of the CDR3 is TGTGCCAGCAGCTTTTCCGGGGAAAGAACTAATGAAAAACTGTTTTTT. Translation gives CASSFSGERTNEKLFF.

The chain carries TRBV2 and TRBJ1-2; tentatively, D is TRBD1 (6 bases). This CDR3 is 13 amino acids long. With 3 bases removed from V and 5 bases from J, the gap between germline ends came to 10 bases. Germline V gene lookup returns CDR1 SNHLY and CDR2 FYNNEI. The CDR3 protein is CASSDRGEYGYTF. The DNA of the CDR3 is TGTGCCAGCAGTGACAGGGGAGAATATGGCTACACCTTC.

The rearrangement joins TRBV10-3 to TRBJ2-3; D perhaps matches TRBD2 (5 bases). The V gene's germline CDR1 is ENHRY and CDR2 SYGVKD. The CDR3 has 13 residues. The V end was cut by 6 bases, the J end by 2 bases, with 9 bases between. CDR3 in DNA: TGTGCCATCAGGGCCCGGGACACAGATACGCAGTATTTT. Its translation is CAIRARDTDTQYF.

The chain is built from TRBV9 and TRBJ1-1; 7 nucleotides match TRBD1. The germline CDR1 and CDR2 sequences are SGDLS and YYNGEE. The CDR3 consists of 17 residues. Trimming took 0 bases from V and 0 from J; bases not matched to a gene: 8. The CDR3 DNA is TGTGCCAGCAGCGTAGCTACGACAGGGCGGGTGAACACTGAAGCTTTCTTT. This gives the protein CASSVATTGRVNTEAFF.

The V and J genes are TRBV10-3 and TRBJ1-3, with 7 bases matching TRBD1. Germline CDR1 and CDR2: ENHRY and SYGVKD. The CDR3 covers 15 residues. The CDR3 DNA reads as TGTGCTACTCGGGACAGCGATTTCTCTGGAAACACCATATATTTT. It codes for CATRDSDFSGNTIYF.

This sequence joins TRBV6-5 and TRBJ1-2, with 9 bases that match TRBD1. The CDR3 extends over 14 amino acids. V gave up 4 bases and J gave up 4 bases; unmatched junction bases: 4. Germline assignment: CDR1 MNHEY and CDR2 SVGAGI. The CDR3 protein is CASSLQGASYGYTF. DNA of the CDR3: TGTGCCAGCAGTTTACAGGGGGCAAGCTATGGCTACACCTTC.

This clone showed up just a few times. V gene TRBV7-9 combines with J gene TRBJ1-4, with D possibly being TRBD1 (5 bases). Germline values: CDR1 SEHNR, CDR2 FQNEAQ (reference sequence). Trimming pared 5 bases from V and 8 bases from J, leaving 9 bases between. This CDR3 is built from 12 residues. The CDR3 here is CASSNHREKLFF. DNA for the CDR3: TGTGCCAGCAGCAACCACAGGGAAAAACTGTTTTTT.

The genes are TRBV9 and TRBJ2-7, with D possibly being TRBD2 (6 bases). Germline values: CDR1 SGDLS, CDR2 YYNGEE. The CDR3 runs 14 residues. The germline V and J ends were trimmed by 2 bases and 5 bases, with 14 bases remaining between them. The CDR3 DNA follows: TGTGCCAGCAGCGTGTCGGGAGATAGGGACGAGCAGTACTTC. It encodes CASSVSGDRDEQYF.

The chain carries TRBV7-9 and TRBJ1-3; 8 bases are a match to TRBD1. The CDR3 length is 15 residues. Trimming cost V 3 bases and J 0 bases; bases outside gene matches: 1. Germline V gene lookup returns CDR1 SEHNR and CDR2 FQNEAQ (reference sequence). DNA of the CDR3: TGTGCCAGCAGCTTTCAGGGGGCCTCTGGAAACACCATATATTTT. Its protein is CASSFQGASGNTIYF. Full variable domain (remainder filled in from reference TRBV7-9 and TRBJ1-3): DTGVSQNPRHKITKRGQNVTFRCDPISEHNRLYWYRQTLGQGPEFLTYFQNEAQLEKSRLLSDRFSAERPKGSFSTLEIQRTEQGDSAMYLCASSFQGASGNTIYFGEGSWLTVV.

The genes are TRBV30 and TRBJ1-1, with 9 bases aligning to TRBD1. The V gene end was trimmed by 5 bases and the J gene end by 6 bases; junction bases not matched to a gene: 7. The CDR3 spans 13 residues. CDR1 and CDR2 (germline): GTSNPN, SVGIG (reference sequence). CDR3 DNA: TGTGCCTGGGGACAGGGGACCTCGGCTGAAGCTTTCTTT. Protein product: CAWGQGTSAEAFF.

The chain employs TRBV11-2 and TRBJ1-5; D is ambiguous. This CDR3 contains 12 residues. CDR1 is SGHAT, CDR2 FQNNGV, per germline. Deletions cut 0 bases from V and 9 bases from J, with 6 bases between. The CDR3 spells CASSLDPGPQHF. Written as DNA, the CDR3 is TGTGCCAGCAGCTTAGATCCGGGGCCCCAGCATTTT.

The V and J genes are TRBV29-1 and TRBJ1-2; TRBD1 agrees at 10 bases. This CDR3 has 13 residues. Germline V gene data show CDR1 as SQVTM and CDR2 as ANQGSEA. J lost 4 bases, V lost 4 bases, and 3 bases had no gene match. As DNA, the CDR3 is TGCAGCGTTGTTCGGACAGGGGGCTATGGCTACACCTTC. As protein: CSVVRTGGYGYTF.